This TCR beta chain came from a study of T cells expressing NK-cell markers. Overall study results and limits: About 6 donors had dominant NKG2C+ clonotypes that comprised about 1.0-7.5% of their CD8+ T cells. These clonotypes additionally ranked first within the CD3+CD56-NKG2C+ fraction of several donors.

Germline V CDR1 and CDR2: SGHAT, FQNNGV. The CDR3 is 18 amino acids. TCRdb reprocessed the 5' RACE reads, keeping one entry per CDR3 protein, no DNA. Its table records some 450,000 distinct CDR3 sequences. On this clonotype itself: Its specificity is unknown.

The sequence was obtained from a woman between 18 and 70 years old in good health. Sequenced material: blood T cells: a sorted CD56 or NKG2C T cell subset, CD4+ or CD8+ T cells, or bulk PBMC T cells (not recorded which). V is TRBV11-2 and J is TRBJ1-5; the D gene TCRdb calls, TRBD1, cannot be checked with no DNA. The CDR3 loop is CASSPGGSRASSNQPQHF.